This T cell receptor beta chain comes out of a study of radiation and T cells in renal cell carcinoma. Worth noting for this clone: The antigen remains undetermined.

Time point of the sample: baseline pretreatment blood. Treatment defined: 15 Gy SBRT to primary tumor, nephrectomy 4 weeks later. CDR1 SGHTA and CDR2 FQGNSA come from the germline V gene. There are 11 residues in the CDR3. With 5 bases removed from V and 4 bases from J, the gap between germline ends came to 5 bases. Overall study findings and caveats: In blood, top tumor clones expanded by 2 weeks, shrinking by 4.

TCRdb's copy holds only in-frame clones and misses some; the assay was immunoSEQ multiplex PCR. The profile shows under 55,000 clones, 83% of them singletons. The V and J genes are TRBV7-2 and TRBJ1-2; D remains unclear. This sequence was found in a woman aged 70-85 years with renal cell carcinoma. Here the sequenced sample was blood, taken from a patient whose treatment included radiotherapy and nephrectomy. CDR3 sequence: CASSAAYGYTF. The DNA for the CDR3 is TGTGCCAGCAGCGCAGCCTATGGCTACACCTTC.